The next 6 T cell receptor beta chains were all read from a single sample in a study of breast tumors, draining lymph nodes, adjacent tissues. TCRdb recomputed calls from the multiplex PCR reads with MiXCR, one row per CDR3 protein. The sample shows over 200,000 distinct CDR3 sequences, approximately 31% of them seen only once. Breast cancer patients provided tissue from their axillary draining lymph nodes. Sample: axillary lymph node tissue. The source of these receptors is a female donor with breast cancer. Some clones in this sample may be carry-over from other donors' samples.

This clonotype was counted ten times or more. The rearrangement uses TRBV18 and TRBJ2-6, with no clear D. CDR3 size: 15 residues. Trimming removed 2 bases at V and 0 bases at J, with 5 bases between. The germline CDR1 and CDR2 sequences are KGHSH and LQKENI. CDR3 bases: TGTGCCAGCTCACCATCGAGCTCTGGGGCCAACGTCCTGACTTTC. Amino acid sequence: CASSPSSSGANVLTF.

Many counts were recorded for this clonotype. This rearrangement joins TRBV5-1 to TRBJ2-7, with 9 bases fitting TRBD2. The CDR3 totals 13 residues. The germline V gene has CDR1 SGHRS and CDR2 YFSETQ. V lost 6 bases to trimming and J lost 5 bases; unmatched junction nucleotides: 6. The CDR3 coding sequence is TGCGCCAGCAAACCAGCGGGAGGTGACGAGCAGTACTTC. Amino acids: CASKPAGGDEQYF.

Details on this clonotype: Being one base from a much bigger clone, this may be a read error. V and J are TRBV27 and TRBJ2-7, with 7 bases that match TRBD2. CDR3 length: 16 residues. Looked up from germline, CDR1 is MNHEY and CDR2 is SMNVEV (reference sequence). As DNA, the CDR3 is TGTGTCAGCAGTTTAACCTCGGGCGGGAGCTCCTACGAGCAGTACTTC. It codes for CVSSLTSGGSSYEQYF.

The chain employs TRBV10-1 and TRBJ2-1; D is undetermined. The V and J ends lost 0 bases and 7 bases respectively, with 10 bases between them. Per germline, CDR1 WNHNN and CDR2 SYGVQD (reference sequence). The CDR3 covers 14 residues. The CDR3, as DNA: TGCGCCAGCAGTGAGTCCCCCATAAATAATGAGCAGTTCTTC. Translation gives CASSESPINNEQFF.

Ten or more counts support this clonotype. This rearrangement joins TRBV28 to TRBJ1-4; 7 nucleotides line up with TRBD1. The CDR3 is 15 residues long. Germline CDR1 is MDHEN and CDR2 is SYDVKM. V shed 7 bases and J 8 bases; nucleotides not matched to a gene: 13. CDR3 loop: CASTKLTRGREKLFF. CDR3 nucleotide sequence: TGTGCCAGCACAAAACTAACCAGGGGGAGGGAAAAACTGTTTTTT.

There are a few counts of this clonotype. A read error may be the cause here, since a much bigger clone is one base away. The chain joins TRBV11-3 to TRBJ2-1; 7 bases map to TRBD1. V was pared by 5 bases and J by 8 bases, with 12 bases of the junction left unmatched. Germline V gives CDR1 SGHNT, CDR2 YENEEA. The CDR3 extends over 15 amino acids. CDR3 bases: TGTGCCAGCAGCGCCCGACAGGGTACCGACGATGAGCAGTTCTTC. Translated: CASSARQGTDDEQFF. Full variable domain (missing parts from reference TRBV11-3 and TRBJ2-1): EAGVVQSPRYKIIEKKQPVAFWCNPISGHNTLYWYLQNLGQGPELLIRYENEEAVDDSQLPKDRFSAERLKGVDSTLKIQPAELGDSAVYLCASSARQGTDDEQFFGPGTRLTVL.